The 6 T cell receptor beta chains below were found in one sample sequenced in a study of tumor-infiltrating lymphocytes in primary liver carcinoma. Starting material for RNA and DNA co-extraction consisted of about 17-32 mg of unsorted bulk tissue. A constant-region primer served to make TCR beta cDNA from about 530 ng total RNA. Each TCR beta library was derived from three nested multiplex PCR rounds that employed slightly modified ARM-PCR. For 10 cycles apiece, the opening two PCR rounds ran with TRBV1-TRBV30 forward primers and a C-beta reverse primer. From the multiplex PCR reads, TCRdb called clonotypes with MiXCR, one entry per CDR3 protein. Here the sample spans tens of thousands of distinct CDR3 sequences, 71% being singletons. Sequencing was done on a sample of liver tumor tissue from sampling region 5. The subset is: tumor region T5, tumor centre. The origin of the receptors is a man in his forties with primary liver carcinoma and hepatitis B virus infection.

Points on this clonotype: One end of the junction does not line up with germline, which may come from a read error. The gene calls are TRBV29-1 and TRBJ2-3; possibly TRBD1 for D (5 bases). Germline CDR1 SQVTM, CDR2 ANQGSEA. The CDR3 is 14 residues long. The CDR3 DNA is TGCAGCGTTGAAAGCAGGGATGGCACAGAAACGCATTATTTC. It encodes CSVESRDGTETHYF.

This clonotype has ten or more counts. The CDR3 loop reads CASSHGTEKLFF. The DNA for the CDR3 is TGTGCCAGCAGCCACGGGACAGAAAAGCTGTTTTTT. J is TRBJ2-2 and V is TRBV7-9; 7 bases are shared with TRBD1. CDR3 length equals 12 residues. After removal of 5 bases from V and 12 bases from J, the junction contained 6 bases not matched to a gene. CDR1 is SEHNR and CDR2 is FQNEAQ in the germline V gene (reference sequence).

About this clonotype: An end of the junction differs from the germline gene, which may be a read error. This chain links TRBV11-2 with TRBJ2-5; D unresolved. CDR1 and CDR2 (germline): SGHAT, FQNNGV. This CDR3 is 12 amino acids long. CDR3 sequence: CASSLEKRAQYF. CDR3 coding DNA: TGCGCCAGCAGTTTAGAGAAAAGGGCCCAGTACTTC. The full variable domain, completed using reference TRBV11-2 and TRBJ2-5, is EAGVAQSPRYKIIEKRQSVAFWCNPISGHATLYWYQQILGQGPKLLIQFQNNGVVDDSQLPKDRFSAERLKGVDSTLKIQPAKLEDSAVYLCASSLEKRAQYFGPGTRLLVL.

The V and J genes are TRBV11-2 and TRBJ2-1; the match to TRBD2 covers 9 bases. There are 16 residues in the CDR3. The germline gives CDR1 SGHAT, CDR2 FQNNGV. V was pared by 4 bases and J by 8 bases, with 12 bases of the junction left unmatched. The CDR3 DNA is TGTGCCAGCAGCTCGTGCCCCAGCGGGAGGACATATGAGCAGTTCTTC. Protein sequence: CASSSCPSGRTYEQFF.

The genes are TRBV24-1 and TRBJ2-1, with TRBD1 as a possible D gene (5 bases). The CDR3 is 15 residues long. The germline V gene has CDR1 KGHDR and CDR2 SFDVKD. Trimming took off 3 bases at V and 6 bases at J, with 14 bases between the two ends. The CDR3 is CATSDRSRVGNEQFF. The CDR3 DNA follows: TGTGCCACCAGTGATAGGAGCAGGGTGGGCAATGAGCAGTTCTTC.

As to this clonotype: Its ends do not fully match the called genes, so a read error is possible. The rearrangement joins TRBV10-3 to TRBJ2-1; D is perhaps TRBD2 (5 bases). This CDR3 spans 16 amino acids. Looked up from germline, CDR1 is ENHRY and CDR2 is SYGVKD. The chain's CDR3 is CAISVFSAHSYSEQFF. DNA for the CDR3: TGTGCCATCAGTGTATTTAGCGCACATTCCTACAGTGAGCAGTTCTTC.